Here is one T cell receptor beta chain with its context. The CDR3 spans 15 residues. CDR1 is SGDLS, CDR2 YYNGEE, per germline. Trimming cost V 0 bases and J 10 bases, with 17 bases left between them. This specimen comes from a study of CDR3 diversity in severe acne. TCRdb re-called the PCR reads through MiXCR, storing one row per CDR3 protein. This sample yields approximately 90,000 distinct CDR3 sequences, of which approximately 49% are seen a single time; 9.5% to 13% belongs to the top ten. The J gene is TRBJ2-1, the V gene TRBV9; D might be TRBD2 (7 bases). The TCR comes from a male donor with severe acne vulgaris. The sample was blood. The CDR3 sequence: CASSVDEPGGEEQFF. DNA for the CDR3: TGTGCCAGCAGCGTAGACGAGCCGGGGGGCGAAGAGCAGTTCTTC. The entire variable domain, with the rest obtained from reference TRBV9 and TRBJ2-1, is as follows: DSGVTQTPKHLITATGQRVTLRCSPRSGDLSVYWYQQSLDQGLQFLIQYYNGEERAKGNILERFSAQQFPDLHSELNLSSLELGDSALYFCASSVDEPGGEEQFFGPGTRLTVL.